This TCR beta chain was sequenced for a study of monozygotic twins with cystic fibrosis. The CDR3 spans 13 residues. Per the germline V gene, CDR1 is SGHTA and CDR2 is FQGNSA. V lost 4 bases and J lost 5, with 9 bases in between. This clone has a single count. Its antigen is unidentified. The protocol was immunoSEQ multiplex PCR, while the TCRdb copy is restricted to in-frame clones and leaves out a portion. The sample has under 40,000 clones, approximately 97% seen once. Study results and limitations: Clonality was generally low (median about 0.01), higher in the most severe patients.

The sequence was collected from a girl aged 2-10 years with cystic fibrosis. The chain is built from TRBV7-2 and TRBJ2-4, with D unclear. Sequences were obtained from blood. CDR3 amino acids: CASSYSYQNIQYF. The CDR3 DNA reads TGTGCCAGCAGCTATTCCTACCAAAACATTCAGTACTTC.